A selection of T cell receptor beta chains follows, all from one sample in a study of identifying expanded T cells in peripheral blood. Profiling relied on immunoSEQ multiplex PCR, and the TCRdb table lists in-frame clones only, not all of them. The sample shows 95,000 or so clones, approximately 86% of them seen only once. Input material: blood. The receptors here all came from a person between 18 and 70 years old in good health. CDR3s include the opening cysteine and the closing phenylalanine or tryptophan. The order of the fields is J gene, D gene, clone size, V gene, CDR3 DNA, CDR3 protein. D genes are given only for firm matches. For some rows the clone size is stated as once, few or many, or as a class when expanded; others skip it.

>TRBJ2-5|TRBD1|NA|TRBV7-2
TGTGCCAGCAGTCAAACTCGACAGGGATCGTACCAAGAGACCCAGTACTTC
CASSQTRQGSYQETQYF
>TRBJ1-2|TRBD1|NA|TRBV15
TGTGCCACCAGCGGATACCCGGACAGGGCCTTAAAGGTCGGCTACACCTTC
CATSGYPDRALKVGYTF
>TRBJ1-6|NA|few|TRBV15
TGTGCCACCAGTAGCCGGCAGAATAATTCACCCCTCCACTTT
CATSSRQNNSPLHF
>TRBJ2-7|TRBD1|NA|TRBV7-6
TGTGCCAGCAGCACACCGGGACAGGGTTCGGAGCAGTACTTC
CASSTPGQGSEQYF
>TRBJ1-2|NA|NA|TRBV5-1
TGCGCCAGCAGCTTGCAATACCTCTATGGCTACACCTTC
CASSLQYLYGYTF
>TRBJ2-7|NA|few|TRBV5-6
TGTGCCAGCAGCTTAGGGTACCACGAGCAGTACTTC
CASSLGYHEQYF
>TRBJ1-2|NA|NA|TRBV11-2
TGTGCCAGCAGCTTAGATACGGGACGGGGAGGCTACACCTTC
CASSLDTGRGGYTF
>TRBJ1-5|TRBD1|NA|TRBV19
TGTGCCAGTAGTACTTTACGACAGGGGAACAATCAGCCCCAGCATTTT
CASSTLRQGNNQPQHF
>TRBJ1-6|NA|NA|TRBV5-1
TGCGCCAGCACCAACTCCACCCGAGTTAATTCACCCCTCCACTTT
CASTNSTRVNSPLHF
>TRBJ1-5|NA|NA|TRBV6-1
TGTGCCAGCAGTGATTTCTCCTGGAGTACAGGGATCGACAATCAGCCCCAGCATTTT
CASSDFSWSTGIDNQPQHF
>TRBJ2-1|TRBD2|NA|TRBV7-9
TGTGCCAGCAGCTTGGGCGGGGGGGCCGTCAATGAGCAGTTCTTC
CASSLGGGAVNEQFF
>TRBJ1-3|NA|NA|TRBV27
TGTGCCAGCAGATCGGACCCTCAGAGGGGCACCATATATTTT
CASRSDPQRGTIYF
>TRBJ1-5|NA|NA|TRBV5-5
TGTGCCAGCAGCCCCGCCAGGGCGAGCAATCAGCCCCAGCATTTT
CASSPARASNQPQHF
>TRBJ2-7|NA|NA|TRBV2
TGTGCCAGGACGCGCCGCGTGGGCCGGTCGGACGAGCAGTACTTC
CARTRRVGRSDEQYF
>TRBJ2-7|NA|NA|TRBV29-1
TGCAGCGTTGTTTCAGCCTACGAGCAGTACTTC
CSVVSAYEQYF
>TRBJ2-3|NA|NA|TRBV30
TGTGCCTGGATCCTAGGGGGGTCGAGAGATACGCAGTATTTT
CAWILGGSRDTQYF
>TRBJ1-2|TRBD1|NA|TRBV29-1
TGCAGCGTTGTAGGACAGGCGTCTCTTAGTGGCTACACCTTC
CSVVGQASLSGYTF
>TRBJ2-6|NA|NA|TRBV2
TGTGCCAGCAGGCCCCGAGGGTCTGGGGCCAACGTCCTGACTTTC
CASRPRGSGANVLTF
>TRBJ1-3|NA|NA|TRBV4-1
TGCGCCAGCAAACCACAGGGCCACTCTGGAAACACCATATATTTT
CASKPQGHSGNTIYF
>TRBJ2-5|TRBD1|NA|TRBV2
TGTGCCAGCAGTGTAGACCGGGACAGGGACATACAAGAGACCCAGTACTTC
CASSVDRDRDIQETQYF